This is a list of T cell receptor beta chains from one sample in a study of regulatory T cells in long-lasting Graves disease. One entry per CDR3 protein results from TCRdb running MiXCR on the multiplex PCR reads. This table holds 500,000 or so distinct CDR3 sequences, approximately 14% found once. The sample also formed part of further work on T cells in Graves' hyperthyroidism and ophthalmopathy.

The specimen was peripheral blood mononuclear cells (PBMCs), collected at new diagnosis, from a patient treated with antithyroid drugs. The receptor source for this set is a woman aged 50 to 65 with Graves disease. The CDR3 runs from the conserved cysteine through the conserved F or W. D genes are given only for firm matches. Only part of the rows carry a size: once, few, many, or a class if the clone is expanded.

clone_size d_call j_call v_call cdr3_nt cdr3_aa
many TRBD1 TRBJ2-1 TRBV24-1 TGTGCCACCAGTGATGTACAGGGGGCGCTGGACAATGAGCAGTTCTTC CATSDVQGALDNEQFF
. TRBD2 TRBJ2-7 TRBV18 TGTGCCAGCTCACCGGGACTAGTAGACGAGCAGTACTTC CASSPGLVDEQYF
medium-sized . TRBJ2-1 TRBV28 TGTGCCAGCAGTTCAGTAGGGGGGCATCGATACAATGAGCAGTTCTTC CASSSVGGHRYNEQFF
many TRBD1 TRBJ2-7 TRBV3-1 TGTGCCAGCAGCCAAGACCAGAGGACAGGCCGCTACGAGCAGTACTTC CASSQDQRTGRYEQYF
. . TRBJ2-3 TRBV5-1 TGCGCCAGCAGCTTGGCCTCGCTCGCCGATACGCGGTATTTT CASSLASLADTRYF
many . TRBJ2-3 TRBV6-1 TGTGCCAGCAGAGAGGCGGTGGATACGCAGTATTTT CASREAVDTQYF
few . TRBJ1-6 TRBV5-1 TGCGCCAGCAGCTCGGCCCTACAGGGAAGGAATTCACCCCTCCACTTT CASSSALQGRNSPLHF
few . TRBJ2-7 TRBV19 TGTGCCAGTAGTATGATAGCGGAGACCTACGAGCAGTACTTC CASSMIAETYEQYF
many TRBD2 TRBJ2-7 TRBV10-1 TGCGCCAGCAGTCCCGGGACTAGCGGGCCCTGGGCCTACGAGCAGTACTTC CASSPGTSGPWAYEQYF
. TRBD1 TRBJ2-7 TRBV11-2 TGTGCCAGCAGCTTAGAGGCGGAATACAGGGGGGCCTACGAGCAGTACTTC CASSLEAEYRGAYEQYF
few . TRBJ2-1 TRBV25-1 TGTGCCAGCAGTGAACTACAGGAGGACAATGAGCAGTTCTTC CASSELQEDNEQFF
many . TRBJ2-1 TRBV7-2 TGTGCCAGCAGAGGGGGGACAACCCAGTCCCATGAGCAGTTCTTC CASRGGTTQSHEQFF
many . TRBJ2-3 TRBV13 TGTGCCAGCAGCTTAGGGTTTCGAGCGGGTATCACAGATACGCAGTATTTT CASSLGFRAGITDTQYF
. . TRBJ2-7 TRBV12-3/TRBV12-4 TGTGCCAGCAGTTTCCAGGGGTCGGGCGAGCAGTACTTC CASSFQGSGEQYF
. TRBD1 TRBJ2-1 TRBV9 TGTGCCAGCAGCGTATCCCTAGGACAGGGTGGGCAATCTGAGCAGTTCTTC CASSVSLGQGGQSEQFF
many . TRBJ2-7 TRBV7-9 TGTGCCAGCAGCCCTGGAGGGCTTTACGAGCAGTACTTC CASSPGGLYEQYF
. . TRBJ1-4 TRBV4-1 TGCGCCAGCAGCCAAGATGGGACACCCCAAGGAGAAAAACTGTTTTTT CASSQDGTPQGEKLFF
many TRBD1 TRBJ1-2 TRBV2 TGTGCCAGCAGTGCCGGGGACAGGGTGGGGTATGGCTACACCTTC CASSAGDRVGYGYTF
many TRBD1 TRBJ1-4 TRBV27 TGTGCCACCGGGACAGCGAATGAAAAACTGTTTTTT CATGTANEKLFF
many TRBD1 TRBJ2-4 TRBV2 TGTGCCAGCAGTGTATGGGGGGACAGGGGGATTGCCAAAAACATTCAGTACTTC CASSVWGDRGIAKNIQYF
many TRBD1 TRBJ1-1 TRBV18 TGTGCCAGCAGTCCCCCGGACAGGGTTGAAGCTTTCTTT CASSPPDRVEAFF
few . TRBJ2-3 TRBV6-1 TGTGCCAGCAGAAGAGAGGGAGCGGCGAGCACAGATACGCAGTATTTT CASRREGAASTDTQYF
many TRBD1 TRBJ2-3 TRBV5-1 TGCGCCAGCAGCTTGGTACAGGGGATTACAGATACGCAGTATTTT CASSLVQGITDTQYF
many TRBD1 TRBJ1-1 TRBV28 TGTGCCAGCAGCGAAGGAGACAGGGCGGCTTTCTTT CASSEGDRAAFF
many . TRBJ2-7 TRBV7-9 TGTGCCAGCAGCCCGGGGATGGGCCACTACGAGCAGTACTTC CASSPGMGHYEQYF
many TRBD2 TRBJ2-2 TRBV28 TGTGCCAGCAGTCCTAGCGGGAGTAATCGGGAGCTGTTTTTT CASSPSGSNRELFF
. . TRBJ1-1 TRBV6-1 TGTGCCAGCAGTGAAGGACCCTTGCTGCTCAACACTGAAGCTTTCTTT CASSEGPLLLNTEAFF
. TRBD1 TRBJ2-7 TRBV18 TGTGCCAGCTCGCCTGGTCCCGGGACAGACGAGCAGTACTTC CASSPGPGTDEQYF
many TRBD1 TRBJ1-5 TRBV3-1 TGTGCCAGCAGCCTCAGGGGGCCTGGTCAGCCCCAGCATTTT CASSLRGPGQPQHF
many . TRBJ1-5 TRBV12-3/TRBV12-4 TGTGCCACCTCGGAACAGCTGAATCAGCCCCAGCATTTT CATSEQLNQPQHF
many TRBD2 TRBJ2-1 TRBV30 TGTGCCTGGCGAACTAGCGTCCATGAGCAGTTCTTC CAWRTSVHEQFF
many . TRBJ1-1 TRBV5-1 TGCGCCAGCAGCTTGGCCCCCCCAGGGAACACTGAAGCTTTCTTT CASSLAPPGNTEAFF
. TRBD2 TRBJ2-1 TRBV6-1 TGTGCCAGCAGGCGCGGGAGGGCCGGTGAGCAGTTCTTC CASRRGRAGEQFF
many . TRBJ2-4 TRBV7-2 TGTGCCAGCAGCCCCGGACCAATAGCCAAAAACATTCAGTACTTC CASSPGPIAKNIQYF
few . TRBJ2-7 TRBV3-1 TGTGCCAGCAGCCAAGCGGAGAGTGTGCAGTACTTC CASSQAESVQYF
. . TRBJ2-1 TRBV5-1 TGCGCCAGCAGCCCCCGGGGCAGTGGGTGGAACAATGAGCAGTTCTTC CASSPRGSGWNNEQFF
. TRBD2 TRBJ2-1 TRBV24-1 TGTGCCACCAGTGATCCCACTAGCGGGAGGGCCTGGCGGTTCTTC CATSDPTSGRAWRFF
many . TRBJ2-5 TRBV28 TGTGCCAGCACCTACTTCCGGGGAAACCAAGAGACCCAGTACTTC CASTYFRGNQETQYF
many . TRBJ1-1 TRBV5-1 TGCGCCAGCAGCTTGGCCTCCCTAGGGCGCATGAACACTGAAGCTTTCTTT CASSLASLGRMNTEAFF
many TRBD1 TRBJ2-1 TRBV6-2/TRBV6-3 TGTGCCAGCAGTTCCGGGACAGGGGTCTACAATGAGCAGTTCTTC CASSSGTGVYNEQFF
many TRBD2 TRBJ2-7 TRBV6-1 TGTGCCAGCAGTGAAGGGGGAGCGGGAGGCTACGAGCAGTACTTC CASSEGGAGGYEQYF
few . TRBJ2-5 TRBV12-3/TRBV12-4 TGTGCCAGCAGTTTCACCCCCATAGAGACCCAGTACTTC CASSFTPIETQYF
many TRBD1 TRBJ2-1 TRBV12-3/TRBV12-4 TGTGCCAGCAGCTTTACCGGGACAGGGGCCAATGAGCAGTTCTTC CASSFTGTGANEQFF
. TRBD1 TRBJ1-4 TRBV7-6 TGTGCCAGCAGCCCCGGGACAGGGTCAAATGAAAAACTGTTTTTT CASSPGTGSNEKLFF
. TRBD2 TRBJ2-2 TRBV28 TGTGCCAGCAGTTTATTTGAGCGGGAGTTTGGTGGGGAGCTGTTTTTT CASSLFEREFGGELFF
many TRBD2 TRBJ2-3 TRBV12-3/TRBV12-4 TGTGCCAGCAGTTTTCAGCGGGATGCAGATACGCAGTATTTT CASSFQRDADTQYF
. . TRBJ2-3 TRBV3-1 TGTGCCAGCAGCCAAGCTCGGACGCAGGGGACAGATACGCAGTATTTT CASSQARTQGTDTQYF
. TRBD1 TRBJ2-2 TRBV2 TGTGCCAGCAGGACTACGCGGACAGGGCAGGTGACCGGGGAGCTGTTTTTT CASRTTRTGQVTGELFF
many TRBD1 TRBJ1-1 TRBV30 TGTGCCTGGAGACAGGGGTTTGTGAACACTGAAGCTTTCTTT CAWRQGFVNTEAFF
many . TRBJ1-5 TRBV2 TGTGCCGGTAACAGGGAGACCGATCAGCCCCAGCATTTT CAGNRETDQPQHF